This paragraph covers one T cell receptor (beta chain) sequence. This receptor's antigen is unknown. No per-base quality is available; no much larger clone lies one base away. These data come from a study of blood T cell repertoires in COVID-19 (dated by TCRdb to 2018 to 2020). About the investigation overall: Collaborator samples came from the United States, Italy and Spain and covered acute and convalescent phases of COVID-19. The material from the prospective study consisted of cDNA or gDNA derived from T cells, B-cell-depleted T cells, or PBMCs. Subjects who had been exposed to COVID-19, were actively infected with it, or had recovered from it provided the deeply sampled blood TCRbeta repertoires that made up the dataset. The repertoires were made available in a free public database intended to serve as a resource for research on the immune response to SARS-CoV-2. The samples were drawn from the first 160 participants of the ongoing ImmuneRACE study and from more than 1,000 subjects provided by 6 global collaborators. Nearly every sample came with metadata listing a de-identified subject ID, COVID-19 status, age in years and sex. Where available, HLA class I and class II types were taken from metadata supplied by the sample provider and were not determined by assay-based typing.

Collaborating institutions collected whole blood in K2EDTA tubes following their own protocols. For TCRbeta analysis, collaborators shipped samples in one of three forms: frozen whole blood, isolated PBMCs, or DNA extracted from either of those sample types. Clipping removes 4 bases from V and 2 bases from J, with 7 as the unmatched junction base count. The CDR3 spans 15 residues, from the cysteine through the phenylalanine. Kept here is only the CDR3 DNA, which spans 45 bases and is read in frame from base 1. According to the germline V gene (reference sequence), CDR1 reads LNHDA and CDR2 reads SQIVND. General findings and caveats noted by the study authors: How much clinical and demographic metadata was included differed by source and by participant, and the metadata was provided uncurated.

TCRbeta CDR3 regions were amplified from genomic DNA using the immunoSEQ Assay, a bias-controlled multiplex PCR. The study's own analysis went as follows. The number of nucleated cells in each sample was estimated by amplification of reference gene primers within the assay. Sequence reads were collapsed and filtered to measure the absolute abundance of every unique TCRbeta CDR3 rearrangement. For each sample, productive Simpson clonality was calculated by taking the square root of Simpson's diversity index across productive rearrangements. Sourced from immuneACCESS, this table was stored by TCRdb with only in-frame sequences that have V and J called. A share of the clones is absent; for the studies checked, an unresolved V gene accounts for under half, and the remainder has no known explanation. V and J calls and clone size are those listed in that table; D and trimming were worked out from the DNA. The sample table shows about 230,000 clones, and about 83% are seen once. The top ten clonotypes cover 6.5% to 9% of the sample.

The clonotype originates from a woman between 45 and 60 years old with acute or convalescent COVID-19. The sequenced sample consisted of peripheral blood. The receptor chain draws on TRBV19 and TRBJ2-7; TRBD2 matches 8 bases in the middle. The CDR3 has the sequence CASSKIAGSTYEQYF. The base sequence is TGTGCCAGTAGTAAAATAGCGGGGTCTACCTACGAGCAGTACTTC.